The clone carrying this TCR beta chain was recorded once. Its antigen is undetermined. The data originate from a study of human T cells and chemical hapten exposure. Turning to the study itself: Minor volume differences among pooled libraries chiefly drove per-sample TCR yield variation. Whole-study findings and limits: There were significantly more large CDR3 similarity clusters among expanded TCRs than among controls.

Time point: patch test 1, 2 weeks after DPC sensitization. Treatment here: therapeutic diphenylcyclopropenone sensitization with weekly scalp DPC. Investigators collected blood before applying each patch test. Donors were 18 to 70-year-old alopecia patients suitable for DPC. The CDR3 has 17 amino acids. V lost 2 bases to trimming and J lost 6 bases; unmatched junction nucleotides: 7. Germline V gene data show CDR1 as SGHTA and CDR2 as FQGNSA. TCRdb recomputed calls from the RACE reads with MiXCR, one row per CDR3 protein. The data contain roughly 180,000 distinct CDR3 sequences, approximately 20% of them seen just once; the ten biggest clones take up about 6.7%.

The material was whole blood, obtained in connection with sensitization to the hapten diphenylcyclopropenone (DPC). The source of this sequence is a woman between 45 and 65 years old with alopecia areata. Some clones in this sample may be carry-over from other donors' samples. The chain employs TRBV7-2 and TRBJ2-2; TRBD2 matches 12 bases. The CDR3 loop reads CASSLQRLAGVSGELFF. In DNA, the CDR3 is TGTGCCAGCAGCTTACAAAGACTAGCGGGAGTCTCCGGGGAGCTGTTTTTT.